This passage covers 26 T cell receptor beta chains from one sample sequenced in a study of blood T cell repertoires in COVID-19. Clones were read by immunoSEQ multiplex PCR, and TCRdb kept only the in-frame ones, dropping some. The repertoire includes around 340,000 clones, 80% to 90% of them detected once, and roughly 4.2% sits in the top ten. Sequencing was carried out using PBMCs or T cells enriched from blood (not recorded which). The receptors stem from a middle-aged woman with acute COVID-19.

The V and J genes are TRBV4-2 and TRBJ2-7; unclear D gene. Trimming shortened V by 4 bases and J by 4 bases, and 8 bases separated the two germline ends. The CDR3 runs 12 residues. In germline, CDR1 is LGHNA, CDR2 YNFKEQ. CDR3 nucleotides: TGTGCCAGCAGCCGAAACTCGTACGAGCAGTACTTC. It encodes CASSRNSYEQYF.

This sequence joins TRBV7-2 and TRBJ2-1, with D unresolved. CDR1 and CDR2 from the germline V gene are SGHTA and FQGNSA. V lost 3 bases, J lost 7 bases, and 22 bases lay in between. The CDR3 length is 17 residues. The CDR3 protein is CASSFAGWRMTGNEQFF. The CDR3 DNA reads TGTGCCAGCAGCTTCGCTGGTTGGCGGATGACTGGGAATGAGCAGTTCTTC. Full variable domain (outside the CDR3, taken from reference TRBV7-2 and TRBJ2-1): GAGVSQSPSNKVTEKGKDVELRCDPISGHTALYWYRQSLGQGLEFLIYFQGNSAPDKSGLPSDRFSAERTGGSVSTLTIQRTQQEDSAVYLCASSFAGWRMTGNEQFFGPGTRLTVL.

This chain uses TRBV7-2 with TRBJ1-4; 7 nucleotides align to TRBD1. Germline-derived CDR1 and CDR2 are SGHTA and FQGNSA. The V gene end was trimmed by 5 bases and the J gene end by 0 bases; junction bases not matched to a gene: 9. CDR3 length: 17 residues. This chain's CDR3 is CASSPQTGLATNEKLFF. The CDR3 nucleotides are TGTGCCAGCAGCCCCCAGACAGGGCTCGCAACTAATGAAAAACTGTTTTTT. The full variable domain, with the rest looked up from reference TRBV7-2 and TRBJ1-4, is GAGVSQSPSNKVTEKGKDVELRCDPISGHTALYWYRQSLGQGLEFLIYFQGNSAPDKSGLPSDRFSAERTGGSVSTLTIQRTQQEDSAVYLCASSPQTGLATNEKLFFGSGTQLSVL.

This clone was seen once. The CDR3 nucleotides read TGTGCCAGCAGCTCGACCCGGGGGGGGCTAGGCACAGATACGCAGTATTTT. Translation: CASSSTRGGLGTDTQYF. This sequence joins TRBV11-3 and TRBJ2-3; 8 bases line up with TRBD2. CDR3 length: 17 residues. Trimming removed 4 bases from V and 1 base from J; junction bases left unmatched: 10. CDR1 is SGHNT and CDR2 is YENEEA in the germline V gene.

This clone has just one count. This chain joins TRBV15 and TRBJ2-2; no firm D call. The CDR3 is 13 residues long. V was pared by 5 bases and J by 5 bases, with 9 bases between. Germline V gives CDR1 LNHNV, CDR2 YYDKDF (reference sequence). CDR3 in amino acids: CATSRSETGELFF. CDR3 DNA sequence: TGTGCCACCAGCCGTAGTGAGACCGGGGAGCTGTTTTTT.

This sequence joins TRBV2 and TRBJ1-2; 10 nucleotides align to TRBD1. The CDR3 spans 16 residues. In germline, CDR1 is SNHLY, CDR2 FYNNEI. The trim removed 2 bases at V and 5 bases at J, leaving 8 bases unmatched. CDR3 in amino acids: CASSESNPGQGYGYTF. As DNA, the CDR3 is TGTGCCAGCAGTGAATCCAATCCGGGACAGGGGTATGGCTACACCTTC.

This clone was detected once. The chain combines TRBV7-8 with TRBJ1-2; 7 bases agree with TRBD1. The CDR3 consists of 13 residues. Per germline, CDR1 SGHVS and CDR2 FQNEAQ. V was pared by 5 bases and J by 4 bases, with 4 bases of the junction left unmatched. CDR3 amino acids: CASSPDRVYGYTF. DNA for the CDR3: TGTGCCAGCAGCCCTGACAGGGTCTATGGCTACACCTTC. Using reference TRBV7-8 and TRBJ1-2 for the parts outside the CDR3, the full variable domain is GAGVSQSPRYKVAKRGQDVALRCDPISGHVSLFWYQQALGQGPEFLTYFQNEAQLDKSGLPSDRFFAERPEGSVSTLKIQRTQQEDSAVYLCASSPDRVYGYTFGSGTRLTVV.

The chain recombines TRBV11-3 with TRBJ2-1; D possibly corresponds to TRBD1 (6 bases). The CDR3 covers 14 residues. Germline CDR1 is SGHNT and CDR2 is YENEEA. Deletions cut 5 bases from V and 8 bases from J, with 16 bases between. The CDR3 nucleotides are TGTGCCAGCAGCCCGGGACAACCCATCGATGAGCAGTTCTTC. Translating it yields CASSPGQPIDEQFF. The full variable domain, its missing parts supplied by reference TRBV11-3 and TRBJ2-1, is EAGVVQSPRYKIIEKKQPVAFWCNPISGHNTLYWYLQNLGQGPELLIRYENEEAVDDSQLPKDRFSAERLKGVDSTLKIQPAELGDSAVYLCASSPGQPIDEQFFGPGTRLTVL.

The CDR3 spells CASSTGTRIAGELFF. The CDR3 DNA sequence: TGTGCCAGCAGTACCGGGACTAGAATTGCCGGGGAGCTGTTTTTT. This chain uses TRBV2 with TRBJ2-2; 8 nucleotides match TRBD2. The CDR3 consists of 15 residues. V trimming: 5 bases; J trimming: 6 bases; junction bases outside the gene matches: 8. Germline assignment: CDR1 SNHLY and CDR2 FYNNEI.

Regarding this clone: The same CDR3 arises from other DNA sequences in this sample as well. The chain couples TRBV7-2 to TRBJ2-3, with D possibly TRBD2 on 6 matching bases. The CDR3 totals 15 residues. From germline, CDR1 is SGHTA and CDR2 FQGNSA. V was shortened by 1 base and J by 1 base, with 9 bases between the two germline ends. This CDR3 is CASSLGTIRTDTQYF. Here the CDR3 DNA reads TGTGCCAGCAGCTTAGGGACTATACGCACAGATACGCAGTATTTT.

This clone was found a few times. The chain combines TRBV19 with TRBJ1-2, with 8 bases lining up with TRBD1. Germline assignment: CDR1 LNHDA and CDR2 SQIVND (reference sequence). The CDR3 runs to 17 residues. Germline trimming cut 0 bases from V and 6 bases from J; bases unmatched to any gene: 12. The DNA for the CDR3 is TGTGCCAGTAGTATAGAAGTCCAGGGGGCGAAATCGGATGGCTACACCTTC. It translates to CASSIEVQGAKSDGYTF.

The rearrangement joins TRBV3-1 (or the pseudogene TRBV3-2) to TRBJ1-1; 8 positions agree with TRBD1. From germline, CDR1 is LGHDT and CDR2 YNNKEL (reference sequence). The CDR3 has 19 residues. The ends lost 1 base at V and 4 bases at J; junction bases unmatched: 17. CDR3 sequence (DNA): TGTGCCAGCAGCCAAGCCTTTACCGGGACAGGTGTACGGGGCACTGAAGCTTTCTTT. It codes for CASSQAFTGTGVRGTEAFF.

V is TRBV28 and J is TRBJ1-2; D gene ambiguous. V shed 5 bases and J shed 6 bases, with 10 bases lying between them. This CDR3 comprises 12 residues. CDR1 and CDR2 (germline): MDHEN, SYDVKM. The CDR3, as DNA: TGTGCCAGCAGTCTCGAGGCCAATGGCTACACCTTC. Protein product: CASSLEANGYTF.

Comment on this clone: The junction departs from germline at one end; a sequencing error may be responsible. The J gene is TRBJ1-1, the V gene TRBV7-9; the match to TRBD1 covers 8 bases. Germline CDR1 and CDR2: SEHNR and FQNEAQ (reference sequence). The CDR3 has 12 residues. The CDR3 DNA reads as TGTGCCAGCAGCTCCTGGACAGGGAGGGCTTTTTTT. Translating gives CASSSWTGRAFF.

The sample holds one count of this clone. J is TRBJ1-6 and V is TRBV7-2, with 10 bases matching TRBD1. Unmatched junction bases numbered 4, after V lost 4 bases and J lost 7 bases. Germline V CDR1 and CDR2: SGHTA, FQGNSA. The CDR3 is made up of 15 amino acids. CDR3 sequence (DNA): TGTGCCAGCAGCTCGACAGGGGGCAAGAATTCACCCCTCCACTTT. Amino acids: CASSSTGGKNSPLHF.

The chain links TRBV5-1 to TRBJ2-2; 10 nucleotides line up with TRBD1. The CDR3 has 16 residues. With 4 bases clipped from V and 4 bases from J, the junction kept 7 bases outside the gene matches. The germline gives CDR1 SGHRS, CDR2 YFSETQ. In nucleotides, the CDR3 is TGCGCCAGCAGCCCCCGGGACAGGGGACTCACCGGGGAGCTGTTTTTT. Protein: CASSPRDRGLTGELFF.

This rearrangement joins TRBV18 to TRBJ1-1, with a tentative D call TRBD1 (6 bases). Germline V lookup: CDR1 KGHSH, CDR2 LQKENI. The CDR3 extends over 16 amino acids. With 0 bases removed from V and 7 bases from J, the gap between germline ends came to 18 bases. The CDR3, as DNA: TGTGCCAGCTCACCACCGGCGGGGGGGGCGTCGGTTGAAGCTTTCTTT. Its protein product is CASSPPAGGASVEAFF. The full variable domain, its missing parts supplied by reference TRBV18 and TRBJ1-1, is NAGVMQNPRHLVRRRGQEARLRCSPMKGHSHVYWYRQLPEEGLKFMVYLQKENIIDESGMPKERFSAEFPKEGPSILRIQQVVRGDSAAYFCASSPPAGGASVEAFFGQGTRLTVV.

The V gene is TRBV11-3, the J gene TRBJ2-1; D uncertain. Germline V gene lookup returns CDR1 SGHNT and CDR2 YENEEA. There are 14 residues in the CDR3. Trimming took off 6 bases at V and 15 bases at J, with 24 bases between the two ends. The chain's CDR3 is CASRSKPSPFYRFF. The CDR3 coding sequence is TGTGCCAGCAGATCTAAGCCGAGTCCCTTTTACCGGTTCTTC.

The chain uses TRBV5-4 and TRBJ2-1; TRBD2 aligns across 7 bases. This CDR3 contains 15 residues. CDR1 is SGHNT and CDR2 is YYREEE in the germline V gene (reference sequence). V was clipped by 3 bases and J by 6 bases; unmatched bases: 9. In DNA form, the CDR3 reads TGTGCCAGCAGCTCGGCGGGGCTAGCGGTCAATGAGCAGTTCTTC. Residues: CASSSAGLAVNEQFF. Based on the CDR3 plus reference TRBV5-4 and TRBJ2-1, the full variable domain is ETGVTQSPTHLIKTRGQQVTLRCSSQSGHNTVSWYQQALGQGPQFIFQYYREEENGRGNFPPRFSGLQFPNYSSELNVNALELDDSALYLCASSSAGLAVNEQFFGPGTRLTVL.

Only one count was recorded for this clone. The chain employs TRBV9 and TRBJ1-1; the D is unclear. The germline CDR1 and CDR2 sequences are SGDLS and YYNGEE. CDR3 length: 13 amino acids. V was pared by 3 bases and J by 5 bases, with 11 bases between. The DNA of the CDR3 is TGTGCCAGCAGCGCCGAGGGTTGGACTGAAGCTTTCTTT. It encodes CASSAEGWTEAFF.

The gene calls are TRBV18 and TRBJ1-2; 7 bases align to TRBD1. V dropped 6 bases and J dropped 2; count of bases not matched to a gene: 9. The germline V gene has CDR1 KGHSH and CDR2 LQKENI. The CDR3 extends over 15 amino acids. In DNA form, the CDR3 reads TGTGCCAGCTCGCCTACAACACAGGGGAACTATGGCTACACCTTC. It specifies CASSPTTQGNYGYTF. The full variable domain, completed using reference TRBV18 and TRBJ1-2, is NAGVMQNPRHLVRRRGQEARLRCSPMKGHSHVYWYRQLPEEGLKFMVYLQKENIIDESGMPKERFSAEFPKEGPSILRIQQVVRGDSAAYFCASSPTTQGNYGYTFGSGTRLTVV.

The chain recombines TRBV12-3 or TRBV12-4 with TRBJ1-1; D is uncertain. The CDR3 sequence is 12 residues long. The V gene lost 4 bases and the J gene lost 4 bases, with 7 bases spanning the gap. CDR3 bases: TGTGCCAGCAGTTGGTACGGCACTGAAGCTTTCTTT. Translation: CASSWYGTEAFF.

This clone was counted between two and nine times. This chain links TRBV25-1 with TRBJ1-1; D is unclear. Germline V gene data show CDR1 as MGHDK and CDR2 as SYGVNS. Trimming removed 3 bases from V and 6 bases from J, with 11 bases in between. This CDR3 has 13 amino acids. The CDR3 reads CASSEPGSPEAFF. The CDR3 coding sequence is TGTGCCAGCAGTGAGCCCGGGTCTCCTGAAGCTTTCTTT.

The chain has TRBV13 and TRBJ1-2; 10 nucleotides line up with TRBD1. Germline CDR1 reads PRHDT; CDR2 reads FYEKMQ (reference sequence). The CDR3 is 14 amino acids. Losses at the gene ends were 7 bases for V and 2 bases for J; bases not matched to a gene: 4. CDR3 in amino acids: CASTRTGGNYGYTF. CDR3 coding DNA: TGTGCCAGCACCCGGACAGGGGGGAACTATGGCTACACCTTC.

This chain connects TRBV7-2 to TRBJ1-3; no clear D gene. CDR1 is SGHTA and CDR2 is FQGNSA in the germline V gene. V lost 3 bases to trimming and J lost 7 bases, with 10 bases between them. The CDR3 runs 13 residues. CDR3 sequence reads: CASSFEGGNTIYF. The CDR3 DNA is TGTGCCAGCAGCTTCGAGGGCGGGAACACCATATATTTT.

The rearrangement uses TRBV28 and TRBJ1-5; D not resolved. This CDR3 region has 14 residues. CDR1 and CDR2 (germline): MDHEN, SYDVKM. Trimming stripped 9 bases from V and 0 bases from J, with 12 bases between. CDR3 nucleotide sequence: TGTGCCAGTAAGACACCACTTAGCAATCAGCCCCAGCATTTT. Translated: CASKTPLSNQPQHF.